The rows below give T cell receptor beta chains drawn from one sample of a study of shared clonotypes between healthy human individuals. Repertoires were generated with immunoSEQ multiplex PCR, while TCRdb's copy carries only in-frame clones and drops some. The table shows around 600,000 clones, with 90% to 95% occurring only once. Material: naive CD8+ T cells sorted from blood. The origin of the receptors is a woman in her thirties in good health. The CDR3 runs from the conserved cysteine through the conserved F or W. D genes are given only for firm matches. Expanded clones get a size class; other rows say once, few or many, or leave the size out.

CASSFDSTYEQYF	TGTGCCAGCAGCTTTGACAGCACCTACGAGCAGTACTTC	NA	NA	TRBV5-6	TRBJ2-7
CASSQDPSGIGNEQFF	TGTGCCAGCAGCCAAGACCCTAGCGGGATAGGGAATGAGCAGTTCTTC	TRBD2	NA	TRBV4-2	TRBJ2-1
CAWSQRGGEKLFF	TGTGCCTGGAGTCAGAGGGGGGGTGAAAAACTGTTTTTT	NA	NA	TRBV30	TRBJ1-4
CAWSIGEGKDEQYF	TGTGCCTGGAGTATCGGAGAGGGGAAAGACGAGCAGTACTTC	NA	NA	TRBV30	TRBJ2-7
CASSGRDRGSTDTQYF	TGTGCCAGCAGCGGGCGGGACAGGGGATCCACAGATACGCAGTATTTT	TRBD1	NA	TRBV7-9	TRBJ2-3
CASSSDTGRRINQPQHF	TGTGCCAGCAGTTCCGACACAGGACGAAGGATAAATCAGCCCCAGCATTTT	NA	NA	TRBV28	TRBJ1-5
CASSLEGQLNYEQYF	TGTGCCAGCAGTTTAGAGGGACAGCTTAACTACGAGCAGTACTTC	TRBD1	NA	TRBV27	TRBJ2-7
CASSGPGQGLGGYTF	TGTGCCAGCAGCGGACCGGGACAGGGGCTTGGTGGCTACACCTTC	TRBD1	NA	TRBV9	TRBJ1-2
CASASQGNTEAFF	TGTGCCAGTGCCTCGCAGGGAAACACTGAAGCTTTCTTT	NA	NA	TRBV19	TRBJ1-1
CASSPEKLYEQYF	TGCGCCAGCAGCCCTGAAAAGCTCTACGAGCAGTACTTC	NA	NA	TRBV5-1	TRBJ2-7
CASSLLVDTEAFF	TGTGCCAGCAGCTTACTCGTAGACACTGAAGCTTTCTTT	NA	NA	TRBV7-9	TRBJ1-1
CASSLEQGLYEQYF	TGTGCCAGCAGCTTAGAACAGGGGCTCTACGAGCAGTACTTC	TRBD1	NA	TRBV7-9	TRBJ2-7
CATSSPGTSGLNEQFF	TGTGCCACCAGCAGTCCGGGGACTAGCGGACTCAATGAGCAGTTCTTC	TRBD2	NA	TRBV15	TRBJ2-1
CSVEGLYYEQYF	TGCAGCGTTGAGGGACTTTACTACGAGCAGTACTTC	NA	NA	TRBV29-1	TRBJ2-7
CASSLSSVWGETQYF	TGTGCCAGCAGTTTATCATCGGTATGGGGCGAGACCCAGTACTTC	NA	NA	TRBV28	TRBJ2-5
CASRRTGIISGNTIYF	TGTGCCAGCAGACGGACAGGGATCATATCTGGAAACACCATATATTTT	TRBD1	NA	TRBV28	TRBJ1-3
CASSLPGELFF	TGTGCCAGCAGCTTACCCGGGGAGCTGTTTTTT	NA	NA	TRBV11-2	TRBJ2-2
CASSLPGSTEAFF	TGTGCCAGCAGCTTACCAGGGTCGACTGAAGCTTTCTTT	NA	few	TRBV13	TRBJ1-1
CASSFGVAGVGTDTQYF	TGTGCCAGCAGCTTCGGAGTAGCGGGAGTAGGCACAGATACGCAGTATTTT	TRBD2	once	TRBV5-8	TRBJ2-3
CASSLTGRREQYF	TGTGCCAGCAGCTTAACTGGGCGAAGGGAGCAGTACTTC	NA	NA	TRBV7-8	TRBJ2-7
CASSLATQYEQYF	TGTGCCAGCAGTTTAGCGACACAATACGAGCAGTACTTC	NA	few	TRBV27	TRBJ2-7
CASSVGNYGEQYF	TGTGCCAGCAGCGTAGGTAACTACGGGGAGCAGTACTTC	NA	NA	TRBV9	TRBJ2-7
CASSLAGEVYEQYF	TGTGCCAGCAGTTTGGCAGGGGAGGTCTACGAGCAGTACTTC	NA	NA	TRBV27	TRBJ2-7
CASSYNQGQSTEAFF	TGTGCCAGCAGTTATAATCAGGGGCAGTCGACTGAAGCTTTCTTT	NA	NA	TRBV6-5	TRBJ1-1
CASSHGLAGHEQYF	TGTGCCAGCAGCCACGGACTAGCGGGACATGAGCAGTACTTC	TRBD2	NA	TRBV7-9	TRBJ2-7
CASSYRLRESSIGYEQYF	TGTGCCAGCAGCTACCGTTTGCGGGAGTCATCTATAGGCTACGAGCAGTACTTC	TRBD2	NA	TRBV13	TRBJ2-7
CASSDSDNTYEQYF	TGTGCCAGCAGTGACAGTGACAATACCTACGAGCAGTACTTC	NA	NA	TRBV2	TRBJ2-7
CASSSTFDSRDEKLFF	TGTGCCAGCAGTTCCACCTTCGACAGTCGGGATGAAAAACTGTTTTTT	NA	NA	TRBV6-5	TRBJ1-4
CASSSETSAYTGELFF	TGTGCCAGCAGCTCGGAGACTAGCGCTTACACCGGGGAGCTGTTTTTT	TRBD2	NA	TRBV7-9	TRBJ2-2
CASSPPTGTGYEQYF	TGTGCCAGCAGTCCACCCACCGGGACAGGCTACGAGCAGTACTTC	TRBD1	NA	TRBV6-1	TRBJ2-7
CASSYSTGGQPQHF	TGTGCCAGCAGTTACTCCACAGGGGGACAGCCCCAGCATTTT	TRBD1	NA	TRBV6-5	TRBJ1-5
CASQDVSFGELFF	TGTGCCAGCCAAGATGTTAGTTTCGGGGAGCTGTTTTTT	NA	NA	TRBV6-5	TRBJ2-2
CASSLSDTYEQYF	TGTGCCAGCAGCTTATCCGATACCTACGAGCAGTACTTC	NA	NA	TRBV7-9	TRBJ2-7
CASSPHLRLGAWQPQHF	TGTGCCAGCAGCCCACACCTGCGATTGGGGGCATGGCAGCCCCAGCATTTT	NA	NA	TRBV4-2	TRBJ1-5
CASSATSGRSDTQYF	TGTGCCAGCAGTGCCACTAGCGGGAGATCAGATACGCAGTATTTT	TRBD2	NA	TRBV2	TRBJ2-3
CASSPGGETSGANVLTF	TGTGCCAGCAGCCCAGGGGGCGAAACCTCTGGGGCCAACGTCCTGACTTTC	TRBD1	NA	TRBV7-9	TRBJ2-6
CASSLLGNNEQFF	TGTGCCAGCAGTTTATTGGGGAACAATGAGCAGTTCTTC	NA	NA	TRBV27	TRBJ2-1
CASRSRTRDYEQYF	TGTGCCAGTAGATCGAGGACTAGAGACTACGAGCAGTACTTC	TRBD2	NA	TRBV19	TRBJ2-7
CASAIIAGTSYEQYF	TGTGCCAGCGCCATTATAGCGGGAACCTCCTACGAGCAGTACTTC	TRBD2	NA	TRBV2	TRBJ2-7
CSVEERTGSYEQYF	TGCAGCGTTGAAGAAAGGACAGGGTCCTACGAGCAGTACTTC	TRBD1	NA	TRBV29-1	TRBJ2-7
CASSERQGAIHEQYF	TGTGCCAGCAGTGAAAGACAGGGGGCGATCCACGAGCAGTACTTC	TRBD1	NA	TRBV6-1	TRBJ2-7
CASSERLAGAKETQYF	TGTGCCAGCAGTGAACGGCTAGCGGGGGCAAAAGAGACCCAGTACTTC	TRBD2	NA	TRBV2	TRBJ2-5
CASSYSPMNTEAFF	TGTGCCAGCAGTTACTCCCCCATGAACACTGAAGCTTTCTTT	NA	NA	TRBV6-5	TRBJ1-1
CASSMLANYNEQFF	TGTGCCAGCAGCATGCTGGCGAACTACAATGAGCAGTTCTTC	NA	NA	TRBV28	TRBJ2-1